The 29 T cell receptor beta chains in this list originate from one sample, sequenced in a study of T cells in Graves' hyperthyroidism and ophthalmopathy. RNA transcripts gave rise to amplified TCR beta CDR3 regions. The HTBI primer set served for first-round RT-PCR of the TCR CDR3. TCRdb processed the multiplex PCR reads anew with MiXCR; each CDR3 protein has one entry. The sample carries about 560,000 distinct CDR3 sequences, approximately 15% recorded once. The sequenced sample was blood. The receptors derive from a woman aged 18-35 years with Graves' hyperthyroidism.

Turning to this clonotype: Given a much more abundant clone one base away, this may be a read error. CDR3: CAWNRGRDGQYF. CDR3 sequence (DNA): TGTGCCTGGAACAGGGGGCGGGACGGGCAGTACTTC. The chain employs TRBV30 and TRBJ2-7, with 9 bases identical to TRBD1. Germline V CDR1 and CDR2: GTSNPN, SVGIG (reference sequence). The V segment lost 4 bases and the J segment 9 bases; nucleotides outside the gene matches: 7. The CDR3 covers 12 residues.

This clonotype was observed a few times. The chain is built from TRBV5-6 and TRBJ2-3, with unresolved D. Per the germline V gene, CDR1 is SGHDT and CDR2 is YYEEEE. The CDR3 is 14 amino acids. V shed 4 bases and J shed 2 bases, with 11 bases lying between them. For the CDR3, the DNA is TGTGCCAGCAGCCTAGGACCTGTCACAGATACGCAGTATTTT. Its protein product is CASSLGPVTDTQYF.

The rearrangement links TRBV3-1 to TRBJ2-7, with no clear D. Germline values: CDR1 LGHDT, CDR2 YNNKEL (reference sequence). This CDR3 has 14 amino acids. Between the trimmed V and J ends, which lost 1 base and 3 bases, there was a span of 10 bases. CDR3 nucleotides: TGTGCCAGCAGCCAAGGTGGGTCGGGCTACGAGCAGTACTTC. This encodes CASSQGGSGYEQYF.

V usage is TRBV6-2 or TRBV6-3 and J usage is TRBJ1-6, with 9 bases that match TRBD1. This CDR3 is 17 amino acids long. Per the germline V gene, CDR1 is MNHEY and CDR2 is SVGEGT. The V and J ends lost 2 bases and 10 bases, in that order; junction bases with no gene match: 12. DNA for the CDR3: TGTGCCAGCAGTTACGGTGGGACAGGGTTTCGTGGCTCACCCCTCCACTTT. The encoded protein is CASSYGGTGFRGSPLHF.

This clonotype was detected many times. This chain connects TRBV6-2 or TRBV6-3 to TRBJ2-7; unclear D gene. This CDR3 has 12 amino acids. Germline lookup yields CDR1 MNHEY and CDR2 SVGEGT. The V gene lost 8 bases and the J gene lost 3 bases, with 11 bases spanning the gap. The CDR3 loop reads CASAWSSYEQYF. For the CDR3, the DNA is TGTGCCAGCGCCTGGTCGAGCTACGAGCAGTACTTC.

This clonotype was found a few times. The gene calls are TRBV30 and TRBJ1-1, with 7 bases matching TRBD1. The CDR3 has 13 amino acids. After removal of 4 bases from V and 3 bases from J, the junction contained 5 bases not matched to a gene. Germline assignment: CDR1 GTSNPN and CDR2 SVGIG (reference sequence). CDR3 region: CAWKNDRDTEAFF. The CDR3 DNA reads TGTGCCTGGAAAAACGACAGGGACACTGAAGCTTTCTTT.

The chain has TRBV6-9 and TRBJ2-2, with 11 bases lining up with TRBD2. Trimming removed 4 bases from V and 6 bases from J; junction bases left unmatched: 7. The length of the CDR3 is 16 residues. Germline V gene data show CDR1 as MNHGY and CDR2 as SVAAGI. CDR3 sequence: CASSFALAGVPGELFF. DNA for the CDR3: TGTGCCAGCAGTTTCGCACTAGCGGGAGTGCCCGGGGAGCTGTTTTTT.

This clonotype was observed many times. The V gene is TRBV28, the J gene TRBJ1-4; D is possibly TRBD1 (5 bases). In germline, CDR1 is MDHEN, CDR2 SYDVKM. V lost 11 bases and J lost 6, with 16 bases in between. The CDR3 runs to 13 residues. CDR3 sequence (DNA): TGTGCCGGTCCGGGCCAGGGTGATGAAAAACTGTTTTTT. Its protein is CAGPGQGDEKLFF.

Many counts were recorded for this clonotype. CDR3 coding DNA: TGTGCCAGCAGTAGGGTCATAAAGACCCAGTACTTC. It encodes CASSRVIKTQYF. The genes are TRBV28 and TRBJ2-5; D is ambiguous. The CDR3 has 12 amino acids. Germline V gene sequence: CDR1 MDHEN, CDR2 SYDVKM. Trimming took 5 bases from V and 6 from J, leaving 10 bases between them.

Remarks on this clonotype: One end of the junction is discordant with germline, which a read error may explain. The J gene is TRBJ2-5, the V gene TRBV24-1; 9 bases align to TRBD1. CDR3 length equals 15 residues. Germline V gives CDR1 KGHDR, CDR2 SFDVKD. CDR3 bases: TGTGCCACCAGTGATTCAACAGGGGGCCCAGAGGCCCAGTACTTC. Translating it yields CATSDSTGGPEAQYF.

This clonotype was seen a handful of times. The genes are TRBV10-3 and TRBJ2-5; TRBD1 aligns across 8 bases. The CDR3 is 15 amino acids. V was clipped by 6 bases and J by 5 bases; unmatched bases: 11. Germline loops: CDR1 ENHRY, CDR2 SYGVKD. The CDR3: CAISKGQGGEETQYF. For the CDR3, the DNA is TGTGCCATCAGCAAAGGACAGGGCGGGGAGGAGACCCAGTACTTC.

This clonotype was detected only a few times. The rearrangement joins TRBV6-1 to TRBJ2-1; TRBD2 agrees at 11 bases. Germline values: CDR1 MNHNS, CDR2 SASEGT. V trimming: 5 bases; J trimming: 9 bases; junction bases outside the gene matches: 9. The CDR3 totals 15 residues. The DNA for the CDR3 is TGTGCCAGCAGTTTACCCACTAGCGGGGGCAGTGAGCAGTTCTTC. Amino acids: CASSLPTSGGSEQFF.

The J gene is TRBJ1-2, the V gene TRBV20-1; no definite D call. The CDR3 is 12 residues long. V was cut by 3 bases and J by 2 bases, with 7 bases left in between. CDR1 and CDR2 from the germline V gene are DFQATT and SNEGSKA (reference sequence). This chain's CDR3 is CSASGVNYGYTF. For the CDR3, the DNA is TGCAGTGCTAGTGGGGTAAACTATGGCTACACCTTC.

This clonotype was recorded at least ten times. This chain links TRBV24-1 with TRBJ2-5; D is undetermined. V lost 6 bases, J lost 4 bases, and 11 bases lay in between. This CDR3 is 13 amino acids long. Germline CDR1 reads KGHDR; CDR2 reads SFDVKD. The CDR3 reads CATSSSESETQYF. CDR3 coding DNA: TGTGCCACCAGTTCCAGCGAATCAGAGACCCAGTACTTC.

In this sample, this clonotype turned up a few times. The CDR3 here is CASSATGLNEKLFF. CDR3 sequence (DNA): TGCGCCAGCAGCGCTACAGGCCTGAACGAAAAACTGTTTTTT. The gene calls are TRBV5-1 and TRBJ1-4, with D maybe TRBD1 (5 bases). V was pared by 4 bases and J by 8 bases, with 15 bases between. The CDR3 covers 14 residues. The V gene's germline CDR1 is SGHRS and CDR2 YFSETQ.

Many counts were recorded for this clonotype. The chain couples TRBV7-9 to TRBJ2-5; no reliable D call. The CDR3 length is 12 residues. Looked up from germline, CDR1 is SEHNR and CDR2 is FQNEAQ (reference sequence). V lost 8 bases, J lost 0 bases, and 7 bases lay in between. CDR3 sequence reads: CASSAYQETQYF. The CDR3 bases are TGTGCCAGCTCTGCCTACCAAGAGACCCAGTACTTC.

This clonotype has at least ten counts. The rearrangement links TRBV3-1 to TRBJ2-7; 8 bases match TRBD1. V lost 8 bases, J lost 2 bases, and 5 bases stayed unmatched. This CDR3 has 13 residues. Germline CDR1 reads LGHDT; CDR2 reads YNNKEL (reference sequence). The CDR3 reads CASADRAAYEQYF. The CDR3 bases are TGTGCCAGCGCGGACAGGGCCGCCTACGAGCAGTACTTC.

This clonotype was detected many times. V and J are TRBV12-3 or TRBV12-4 and TRBJ1-1, with 7 bases fitting TRBD1. V lost 6 bases, J lost 4 bases, and 8 bases stayed unmatched. The CDR3 spans 14 residues. CDR3 DNA sequence: TGTGCCAGCAGACCCCAGGGGGGCGGCACTGAAGCTTTCTTT. Amino acid sequence: CASRPQGGGTEAFF.

This clonotype was found a few times. Compared with germline, one end of the junction differs, possibly owing to a read error. This rearrangement joins TRBV20-1 to TRBJ1-2, with D uncertain. The CDR3 contains 15 residues. Germline values: CDR1 DFQATT, CDR2 SNEGSKA (reference sequence). The CDR3 DNA follows: TGCAGTACTAGATTTAACGAACGAAAACTGTATGGCTACACCTTC. This encodes CSTRFNERKLYGYTF.

The V gene is TRBV7-9, the J gene TRBJ2-3; 11 bases fit TRBD1. Germline V gives CDR1 SEHNR, CDR2 FQNEAQ (reference sequence). J gave up 5 bases and V 5 bases, and 9 bases lay outside the gene matches. The CDR3 runs to 16 residues. CDR3 sequence (DNA): TGTGCCAGCAGCCATAGGACAGGGGGCGAGAGAGATACGCAGTATTTT. Residues: CASSHRTGGERDTQYF. Looking up the rest from reference TRBV7-9 and TRBJ2-3 gives the full variable domain: DTGVSQNPRHKITKRGQNVTFRCDPISEHNRLYWYRQTLGQGPEFLTYFQNEAQLEKSRLLSDRFSAERPKGSFSTLEIQRTEQGDSAMYLCASSHRTGGERDTQYFGPGTRLTVL.

This clonotype came up many times. As DNA, the CDR3 is TGCAGTGCTAGAGATGGCACTACGAGCTCCTACGAGCAGTACTTC. Translating gives CSARDGTTSSYEQYF. V and J are TRBV20-1 and TRBJ2-7; no firm D call. V was trimmed by 0 bases and J by 0 bases, leaving 12 bases between them. This CDR3 has 15 amino acids. CDR1 DFQATT and CDR2 SNEGSKA come from the germline V gene (reference sequence).

This clonotype was seen at least ten times. The rearrangement links TRBV5-6 to TRBJ1-5; 12 bases map to TRBD1. Germline V gene data show CDR1 as SGHDT and CDR2 as YYEEEE. The CDR3 totals 16 residues. The J segment lost 5 bases and the V segment lost 1 base, leaving 4 bases of the junction unmatched. Written as DNA, the CDR3 is TGTGCCAGCAGCTTGTTTGGGACAGGGGGCTATCAGCCCCAGCATTTT. Its protein product is CASSLFGTGGYQPQHF.

There are a few counts of this clonotype. The V call is TRBV12-3 or TRBV12-4, the J call TRBJ1-2, with TRBD1 as a possible D gene (6 bases). V lost 0 bases and J lost 1, with 15 bases in between. This CDR3 has 17 residues. DNA for the CDR3: TGTGCCAGCAGTTTAGCGCTCCAGGGGAGGAGTAACTATGGCTACACCTTC. Translating it yields CASSLALQGRSNYGYTF.

J is TRBJ1-1 and V is TRBV10-2; possible D gene TRBD1, 6 bases. The V gene's germline CDR1 is WSHSY and CDR2 SAAADI. Between the trimmed V and J ends, which lost 3 bases and 0 bases, there was a span of 14 bases. The CDR3 is 16 amino acids. CDR3 region: CASSDTGRGMNTEAFF. The CDR3 DNA reads as TGCGCCAGCAGTGATACAGGGAGGGGAATGAACACTGAAGCTTTCTTT.

Only one count was recorded for this clonotype. The junction shows a germline mismatch at one end, possibly a read error. The V gene is TRBV10-3, the J gene TRBJ2-7; D gene uncertain. Germline-derived CDR1 and CDR2 are ENHRY and SYGVKD. This CDR3 spans 15 amino acids. CDR3 region: CVISGRRTVSYEQYF. In DNA form, the CDR3 reads TGTGTCATCAGTGGGCGCCGGACGGTCTCCTACGAGCAGTACTTC.

Details on this clonotype: A read error may account for a junction end that differs from germline. The rearrangement links TRBV13 to TRBJ2-5, with D possibly called TRBD1 or TRBD2 (7 bases each). The CDR3 has 15 amino acids. Germline CDR1 and CDR2: PRHDT and FYEKMQ (reference sequence). The CDR3 region has the DNA TGTGCCAGCAGCGTCGCCTCAGCAGGGGGGGAGACCCAGTGCTTC. This gives the protein CASSVASAGGETQCF.

On this clonotype itself: One end of the junction is discordant with germline, which a read error may explain. The rearrangement uses TRBV5-1 and TRBJ2-1, with 12 bases that match TRBD2. Germline CDR1 is SGHRS and CDR2 is YFSETQ. The CDR3 contains 16 residues. CDR3 bases: TGCGCCAGCAGCTTGGGGACTAGCGGGATCTACAATGATCAGTTCTTC. Its translation: CASSLGTSGIYNDQFF. The full variable domain, with the rest looked up from reference TRBV5-1 and TRBJ2-1, is KAGVTQTPRYLIKTRGQQVTLSCSPISGHRSVSWYQQTPGQGLQFLFEYFSETQRNKGNFPGRFSGRQFSNSRSEMNVSTLELGDSALYLCASSLGTSGIYNDQFFGPGTRLTVL.

This chain uses TRBV2 with TRBJ1-2; D remains ambiguous. The CDR3 sequence is 16 residues long. Germline-derived CDR1 and CDR2 are SNHLY and FYNNEI. Trimming shortened V by 7 bases and J by 8 bases, and 26 bases separated the two germline ends. CDR3 DNA sequence: TGTGCCAGCATGACGCCTACGGGAGCCGATGGCGGGGGCTACACCTTC. Translation: CASMTPTGADGGGYTF. Full variable domain (remainder filled in from reference TRBV2 and TRBJ1-2): EPEVTQTPSHQVTQMGQEVILRCVPISNHLYFYWYRQILGQKVEFLVSFYNNEISEKSEIFDDQFSVERPDGSNFTLKIRSTKLEDSAMYFCASMTPTGADGGGYTFGSGTRLTVV.

In its sample, this clonotype was seen many times. J is TRBJ1-2 and V is TRBV20-1; D uncertain. V lost 3 bases and J 6 bases, leaving 17 bases between the germline ends. Germline V CDR1 and CDR2: DFQATT, SNEGSKA (reference sequence). The CDR3 is 14 residues long. CDR3 nucleotides: TGCAGTGCTAGGAAAGGGTCCTTACCCGATGGCTACACCTTC. It codes for CSARKGSLPDGYTF.